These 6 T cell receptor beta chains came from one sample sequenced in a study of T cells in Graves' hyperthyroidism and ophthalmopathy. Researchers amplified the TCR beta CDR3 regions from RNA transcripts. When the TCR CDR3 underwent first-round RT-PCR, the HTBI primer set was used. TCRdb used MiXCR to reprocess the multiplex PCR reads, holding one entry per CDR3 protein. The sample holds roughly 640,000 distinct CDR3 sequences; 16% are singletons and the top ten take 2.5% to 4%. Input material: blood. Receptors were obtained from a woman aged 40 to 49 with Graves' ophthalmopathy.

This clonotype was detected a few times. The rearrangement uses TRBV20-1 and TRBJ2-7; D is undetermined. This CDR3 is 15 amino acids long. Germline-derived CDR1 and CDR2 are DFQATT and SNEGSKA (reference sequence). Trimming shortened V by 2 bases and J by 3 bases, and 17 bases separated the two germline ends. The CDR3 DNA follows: TGCAGTGCTAGATCAGGCCTCGATCCATTCTACGAGCAGTACTTC. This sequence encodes CSARSGLDPFYEQYF.

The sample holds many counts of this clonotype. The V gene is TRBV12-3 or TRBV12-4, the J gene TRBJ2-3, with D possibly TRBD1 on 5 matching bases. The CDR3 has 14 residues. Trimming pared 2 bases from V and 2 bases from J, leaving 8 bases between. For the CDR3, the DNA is TGTGCCAGCAGTTTAAGGGGTCACACAGATACGCAGTATTTT. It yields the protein CASSLRGHTDTQYF.

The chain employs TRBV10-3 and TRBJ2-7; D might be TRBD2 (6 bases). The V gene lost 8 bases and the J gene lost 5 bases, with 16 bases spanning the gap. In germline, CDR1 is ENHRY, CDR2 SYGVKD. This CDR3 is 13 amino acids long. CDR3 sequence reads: CAIGRRDQDEQYF. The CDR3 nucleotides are TGTGCCATCGGAAGGAGGGATCAGGACGAGCAGTACTTC.

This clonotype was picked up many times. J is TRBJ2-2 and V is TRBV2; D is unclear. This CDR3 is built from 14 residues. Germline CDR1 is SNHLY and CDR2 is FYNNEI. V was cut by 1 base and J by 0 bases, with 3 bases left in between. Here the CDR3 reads CASSEGANTGELFF. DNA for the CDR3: TGTGCCAGCAGTGAAGGGGCGAACACCGGGGAGCTGTTTTTT.

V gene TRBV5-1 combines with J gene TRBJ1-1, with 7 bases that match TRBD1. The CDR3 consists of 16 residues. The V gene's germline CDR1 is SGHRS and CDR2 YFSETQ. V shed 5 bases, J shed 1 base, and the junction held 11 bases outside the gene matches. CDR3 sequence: CASSPTQGLRNTEAFF. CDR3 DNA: TGCGCCAGCAGTCCCACACAGGGGTTAAGGAACACTGAAGCTTTCTTT.

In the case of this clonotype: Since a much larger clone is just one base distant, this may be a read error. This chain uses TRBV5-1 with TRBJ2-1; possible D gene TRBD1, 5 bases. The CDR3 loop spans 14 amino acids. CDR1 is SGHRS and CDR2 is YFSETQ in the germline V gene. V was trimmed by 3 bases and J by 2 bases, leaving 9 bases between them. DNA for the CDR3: TGCGCCAGCAGCTACGTGGACACCTACAATGAGCAGTTCTTC. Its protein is CASSYVDTYNEQFF.